The 3 T cell receptor beta chains reported below all come from one sample, sequenced in a study of blood T cell repertoires in COVID-19. Assay: immunoSEQ multiplex PCR; the TCRdb copy retains only in-frame clones and omits some. Among 290,000 or so clones listed, roughly 86% were seen once. The specimen sequenced was PBMCs or T cells enriched from blood (not recorded which). These receptors all come from a woman under 30 who had recovered from COVID-19.

CDR3 DNA: TGTGCCTGGAGTGTGGGAGAAACCGGGGAGCTGTTTTTT. Its protein product is CAWSVGETGELFF. The genes are TRBV30 and TRBJ2-2; a possible D gene is TRBD2 (5 bases). The ends were cut back, 0 bases at V and 5 bases at J, with 7 bases in the middle. CDR3 length: 13 residues. Per the germline V gene, CDR1 is GTSNPN and CDR2 is SVGIG (reference sequence).

This clone was seen a few times. The chain is built from TRBV3-1 (or the pseudogene TRBV3-2) and TRBJ2-5, with 10 nucleotides matching TRBD2. Germline loops: CDR1 LGHDT, CDR2 YNNKEL (reference sequence). This CDR3 is 16 amino acids long. V was pared by 4 bases and J by 1 base, with 6 bases of the junction left unmatched. The chain's CDR3 is CASSRGSGRAQETQYF. The DNA for the CDR3 is TGTGCCAGCAGCCGAGGGAGCGGGAGGGCCCAAGAGACCCAGTACTTC.

The chain couples TRBV18 to TRBJ2-2; TRBD1 aligns across 7 bases. CDR3 length equals 14 residues. The V gene end was trimmed by 5 bases and the J gene end by 4 bases; junction bases not matched to a gene: 4. CDR1 is KGHSH, CDR2 LQKENI, per germline. The CDR3 here is CASSIGQVTGELFF. The CDR3 coding sequence is TGTGCCAGCTCAATAGGACAGGTCACCGGGGAGCTGTTTTTT.